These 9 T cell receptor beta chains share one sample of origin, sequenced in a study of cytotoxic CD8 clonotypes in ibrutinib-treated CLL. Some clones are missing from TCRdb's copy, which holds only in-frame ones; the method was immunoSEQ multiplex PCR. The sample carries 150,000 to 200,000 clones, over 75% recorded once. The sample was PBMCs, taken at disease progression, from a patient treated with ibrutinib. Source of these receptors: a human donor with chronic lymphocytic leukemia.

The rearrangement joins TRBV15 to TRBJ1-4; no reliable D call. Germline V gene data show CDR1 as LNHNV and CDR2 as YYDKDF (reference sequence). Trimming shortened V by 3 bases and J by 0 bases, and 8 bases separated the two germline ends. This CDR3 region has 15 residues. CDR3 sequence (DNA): TGTGCCACCAGCAGGGCGCGGGCAACTAATGAAAAACTGTTTTTT. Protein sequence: CATSRARATNEKLFF.

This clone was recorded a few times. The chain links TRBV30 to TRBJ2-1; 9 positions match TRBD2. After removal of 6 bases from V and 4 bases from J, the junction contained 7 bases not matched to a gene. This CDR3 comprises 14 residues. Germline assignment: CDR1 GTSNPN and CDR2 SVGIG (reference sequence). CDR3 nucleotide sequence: TGTGCCTGTACCTCTAGCGGGACGTACAATGAGCAGTTCTTC. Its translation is CACTSSGTYNEQFF.

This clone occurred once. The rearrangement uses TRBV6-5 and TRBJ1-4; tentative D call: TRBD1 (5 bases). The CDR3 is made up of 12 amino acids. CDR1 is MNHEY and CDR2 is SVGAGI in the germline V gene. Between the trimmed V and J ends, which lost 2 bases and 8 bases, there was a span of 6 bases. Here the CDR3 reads CASSYQGEKLFF. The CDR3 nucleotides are TGTGCCAGCAGTTACCAGGGAGAAAAACTGTTTTTT.

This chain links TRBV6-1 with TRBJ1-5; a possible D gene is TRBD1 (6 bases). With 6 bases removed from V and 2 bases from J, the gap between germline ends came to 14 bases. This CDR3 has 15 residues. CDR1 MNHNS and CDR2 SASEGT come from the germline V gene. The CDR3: CASSGLGGGNQPQHF. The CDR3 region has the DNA TGTGCCAGCAGCGGCCTGGGGGGCGGCAATCAGCCCCAGCATTTT.

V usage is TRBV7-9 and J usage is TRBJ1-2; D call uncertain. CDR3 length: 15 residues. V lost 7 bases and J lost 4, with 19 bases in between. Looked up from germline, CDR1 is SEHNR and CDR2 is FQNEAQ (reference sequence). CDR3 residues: CASTVAGFIFYGYTF. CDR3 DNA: TGTGCCAGCACGGTTGCTGGGTTCATATTCTATGGCTACACCTTC.

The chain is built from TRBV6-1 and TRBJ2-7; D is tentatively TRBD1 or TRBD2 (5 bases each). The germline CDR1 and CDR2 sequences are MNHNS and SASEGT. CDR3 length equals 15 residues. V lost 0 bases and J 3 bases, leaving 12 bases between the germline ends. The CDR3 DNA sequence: TGTGCCAGCAGTGAAGCTGGGGGAATAAGCTACGAGCAGTACTTC. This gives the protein CASSEAGGISYEQYF.

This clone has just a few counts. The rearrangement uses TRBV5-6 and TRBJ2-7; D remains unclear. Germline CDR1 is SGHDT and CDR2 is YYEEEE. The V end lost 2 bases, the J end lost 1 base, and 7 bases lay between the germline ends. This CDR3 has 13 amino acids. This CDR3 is CASSFLVSYEQYF. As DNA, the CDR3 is TGTGCCAGCAGCTTCCTAGTATCCTACGAGCAGTACTTC.

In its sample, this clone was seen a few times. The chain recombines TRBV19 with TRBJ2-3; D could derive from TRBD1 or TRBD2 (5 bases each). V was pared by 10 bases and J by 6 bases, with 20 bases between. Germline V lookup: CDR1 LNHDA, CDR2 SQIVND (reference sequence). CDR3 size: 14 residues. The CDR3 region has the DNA TGTGCCATTCTTCGGGACCCACGGGCCGATACGCAGTATTTT. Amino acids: CAILRDPRADTQYF.

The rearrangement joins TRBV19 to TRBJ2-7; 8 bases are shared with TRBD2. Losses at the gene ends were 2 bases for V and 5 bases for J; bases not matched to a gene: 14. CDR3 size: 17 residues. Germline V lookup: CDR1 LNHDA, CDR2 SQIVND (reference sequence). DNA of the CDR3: TGTGCCAGTAGTATACTTTCGCCGGGACTAGGATCCCACGAGCAGTACTTC. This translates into CASSILSPGLGSHEQYF. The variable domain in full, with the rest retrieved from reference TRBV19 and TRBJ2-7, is DGGITQSPKYLFRKEGQNVTLSCEQNLNHDAMYWYRQDPGQGLRLIYYSQIVNDFQKGDIAEGYSVSREKKESFPLTVTSAQKNPTAFYLCASSILSPGLGSHEQYFGPGTRLTVT.